The 28 T cell receptor beta chains below come from one sample, sequenced in a study of cytomegalovirus exposure and HLA in healthy donors (dated by TCRdb to about 2017). Library preparation employed the immunoSEQ multiplex PCR assay. A mixture of 60 forward primers for TCR Vbeta segments and 13 reverse primers for TCR Jbeta segments was used in the multiplex PCR. TCRdb carries this immuneACCESS record with in-frame sequences only. Its versions omit some clonotypes, under half of them owing to an unresolved V gene in the studies checked, with the rest unexplained. The sample table contains about 140,000 clones; only one count was recorded for roughly 73% of them. Together, the top ten hold about 3.5% of the sample. Sequencing was done on a sample of PBMCs. Receptors were obtained from a man between 40 and 49 years old in good health and CMV-seronegative.

This clone was seen only a few times. The chain has TRBV6-5 and TRBJ1-2, with a possible D match to TRBD1 (5 bases). V lost 4 bases and J lost 8, with 20 bases in between. There are 15 residues in the CDR3. Germline assignment: CDR1 MNHEY and CDR2 SVGAGI. CDR3 sequence: CASSFSEGRPTGYTF. The CDR3 nucleotides read TGTGCCAGCAGTTTCTCGGAGGGACGGCCTACCGGCTACACCTTC.

V usage is TRBV11-2 and J usage is TRBJ1-6; no definite D call. The V gene lost 5 bases and the J gene lost 3 bases, with 14 bases spanning the gap. Germline V CDR1 and CDR2: SGHAT, FQNNGV. This CDR3 is built from 16 residues. The CDR3 DNA follows: TGTGCCAGCAGCCCCCCCGCAGGACTCTATAATTCACCCCTCCACTTT. This encodes CASSPPAGLYNSPLHF.

This clone was detected only a few times. CDR3 sequence: CASSLMSQGTDTQYF. Here the CDR3 DNA reads TGTGCCAGCAGCTTAATGTCACAGGGCACAGATACGCAGTATTTT. The chain combines TRBV7-3 with TRBJ2-3; D possibly corresponds to TRBD1 (5 bases). Trimming removed 1 base at V and 1 base at J, with 9 bases between. The germline gives CDR1 SGHTA, CDR2 FQGTGA. The CDR3 length is 15 residues.

This rearrangement joins TRBV5-1 to TRBJ1-4; the match to TRBD1 covers 7 bases. The CDR3 sequence is 16 residues long. After removal of 4 bases from V and 5 bases from J, the junction contained 11 bases not matched to a gene. In germline, CDR1 is SGHRS, CDR2 YFSETQ. The CDR3 here is CASSPGQINMNEKLFF. In DNA, the CDR3 is TGCGCCAGCAGCCCGGGACAGATTAATATGAATGAAAAACTGTTTTTT.

This chain uses TRBV27 with TRBJ1-5; 8 bases are shared with TRBD1. In germline, CDR1 is MNHEY, CDR2 SMNVEV (reference sequence). CDR3 length equals 14 residues. The junction had 6 bases not matched to a gene; V was cut back by 4 bases and J by 7 bases. CDR3 coding DNA: TGTGCCAGCAGTTGGGCGACAGGGGTGCAGCCCCAGCATTTT. Translated, it gives CASSWATGVQPQHF.

The chain employs TRBV6-5 and TRBJ2-2; no reliable D call. This CDR3 comprises 13 residues. Germline loops: CDR1 MNHEY, CDR2 SVGAGI. V was trimmed by 5 bases and J by 4 bases, leaving 8 bases between them. CDR3 sequence (DNA): TGTGCCAGCAGTAATCCAGTCACCGGGGAGCTGTTTTTT. Translating it yields CASSNPVTGELFF.

This clone was recorded once. The chain recombines TRBV6-6 with TRBJ2-5; D is undetermined. Germline CDR1 reads MNHNY; CDR2 reads SVGAGI (reference sequence). The V and J ends lost 4 bases and 5 bases respectively, with 14 bases between them. The CDR3 loop spans 14 amino acids. The CDR3 region has the DNA TGTGCCAGCAGTTCCCACGAGGCGAAGGAGACCCAGTACTTC. Amino acids: CASSSHEAKETQYF.

Remarks on this clone: Without the conserved terminal phenylalanine or tryptophan, this CDR3 likely stems from a read error. V usage is TRBV27 and J usage is TRBJ1-6; D uncertain. This CDR3 has 15 amino acids. Trimming left V 2 bases short and J 7 bases short, with 12 bases between. Germline V gives CDR1 MNHEY, CDR2 SMNVEV (reference sequence). For the CDR3, the DNA is TGTGCCAGCAGTTTAGAGGGCCGAGGGAATTCACCCCTCCACCTT. Amino acid sequence: CASSLEGRGNSPLHL.

This chain connects TRBV15 to TRBJ2-1; 9 bases are shared with TRBD1. This CDR3 is built from 13 residues. The V segment lost 9 bases and the J segment 5 bases; nucleotides outside the gene matches: 5. Germline values: CDR1 LNHNV, CDR2 YYDKDF (reference sequence). This chain's CDR3 is CATTQGANNEQFF. Here the CDR3 DNA reads TGTGCCACGACACAGGGGGCAAACAATGAGCAGTTCTTC.

A note on this clone: One junction end does not reproduce the germline sequence, and a read error may be involved. V and J are TRBV7-9 and TRBJ1-5; D might be TRBD1 (6 bases). The CDR3 extends over 16 amino acids. The V gene's germline CDR1 is SEHNR and CDR2 FQNEAQ (reference sequence). Written as DNA, the CDR3 is TGTTCCAGCAGCTTAGACAAAGGGGGGGAGGATCAGCCCCAGCATTTT. Translated, it gives CSSSLDKGGEDQPQHF. Drawing the rest from reference TRBV7-9 and TRBJ1-5, the complete variable domain is DTGVSQNPRHKITKRGQNVTFRCDPISEHNRLYWYRQTLGQGPEFLTYFQNEAQLEKSRLLSDRFSAERPKGSFSTLEIQRTEQGDSAMYLCSSSLDKGGEDQPQHFGDGTRLSIL.

The chain joins TRBV13 to TRBJ2-2, with TRBD1 matching 8 bases. Germline assignment: CDR1 PRHDT and CDR2 FYEKMQ (reference sequence). The CDR3 length is 17 residues. Trimming removed 1 base from V and 4 bases from J; junction bases left unmatched: 8. DNA of the CDR3: TGTGCCAGCAGCTTAGTAAAGGGACAGGTCCTCACCGGGGAGCTGTTTTTT. Encoded protein: CASSLVKGQVLTGELFF.

This sequence joins TRBV6-5 and TRBJ1-5; 8 bases are a match to TRBD1. Germline-derived CDR1 and CDR2 are MNHEY and SVGAGI. V dropped 6 bases and J dropped 2; count of bases not matched to a gene: 6. This CDR3 spans 15 amino acids. DNA for the CDR3: TGTGCCAGCAGGCTGACAGGGGTTGGCAATCAGCCCCAGCATTTT. Translating gives CASRLTGVGNQPQHF.

The chain is built from TRBV7-2 and TRBJ2-1; D is possibly TRBD1 (6 bases). Trimming left V 5 bases short and J 3 bases short, with 14 bases between. The CDR3 runs to 15 residues. The germline gives CDR1 SGHTA, CDR2 FQGNSA. CDR3 sequence: CASSPQGWDYNEQFF. The CDR3 DNA reads as TGTGCCAGCAGCCCCCAGGGGTGGGACTACAATGAGCAGTTCTTC.

This clone has only a few counts. CDR3 loop: CASSRQGSSYEQYF. In DNA, the CDR3 is TGTGCCAGCAGTCGACAGGGGAGCTCCTACGAGCAGTACTTC. The chain carries TRBV6-6 and TRBJ2-7, with 8 bases fitting TRBD1. The germline V gene has CDR1 MNHNY and CDR2 SVGAGI (reference sequence). This CDR3 comprises 14 residues. Trimming removed 5 bases from V and 0 bases from J; junction bases left unmatched: 3.

This CDR3 reads CASSDPLRDSSYGYTF. In nucleotides, the CDR3 is TGTGCCAGCAGTGATCCTCTCCGGGACAGTTCCTATGGCTACACCTTC. The chain joins TRBV6-1 to TRBJ1-2; TRBD1 aligns across 7 bases. The J segment lost 4 bases and the V segment lost 3 bases, leaving 11 bases of the junction unmatched. CDR3 size: 16 residues. The germline CDR1 and CDR2 sequences are MNHNS and SASEGT.

This clone is a singleton in its sample. J is TRBJ1-1 and V is TRBV7-8; 8 nucleotides agree with TRBD1. This CDR3 contains 14 residues. V lost 5 bases to trimming and J lost 1 base; unmatched junction nucleotides: 3. Germline V CDR1 and CDR2: SGHVS, FQNEAQ. Here the CDR3 DNA reads TGTGCCAGCAGCATCCAGGGGGCGAACACTGAAGCTTTCTTT. It translates to CASSIQGANTEAFF.

The rearrangement joins TRBV5-1 to TRBJ1-2; perhaps TRBD1 as D (6 bases). With 1 base removed from V and 3 bases from J, the gap between germline ends came to 10 bases. The germline CDR1 and CDR2 sequences are SGHRS and YFSETQ. The CDR3 runs to 14 residues. In nucleotides, the CDR3 is TGCGCCAGCAGCTTGACGACAGGCTACTATGGCTACACCTTC. It specifies CASSLTTGYYGYTF.

CDR3: CASSLIHGQGYEQYF. DNA for the CDR3: TGTGCCAGCAGTTTAATACACGGACAGGGCTACGAGCAGTACTTC. V is TRBV27 and J is TRBJ2-7; 8 bases align to TRBD1. CDR3 length: 15 residues. Germline CDR1 and CDR2: MNHEY and SMNVEV (reference sequence). The J segment lost 3 bases and the V segment lost 2 bases, leaving 6 bases of the junction unmatched.

The J gene is TRBJ2-5, the V gene TRBV27; D is uncertain. Deletions cut 5 bases from V and 5 bases from J, with 12 bases between. Germline-derived CDR1 and CDR2 are MNHEY and SMNVEV (reference sequence). This CDR3 region has 13 residues. CDR3 DNA sequence: TGTGCCAGCAGTCCTGGTACCCAGGAGACCCAGTACTTC. Protein product: CASSPGTQETQYF.

The chain uses TRBV5-1 and TRBJ2-7, with 8 nucleotides matching TRBD1. Losses at the gene ends were 2 bases for V and 5 bases for J; bases not matched to a gene: 9. Germline V gene data show CDR1 as SGHRS and CDR2 as YFSETQ. CDR3 length: 15 amino acids. This CDR3 reads CASSFSSGGWDEQYF. Written as DNA, the CDR3 is TGCGCCAGCAGCTTTTCCTCAGGGGGCTGGGACGAGCAGTACTTC. Complete variable domain (other parts from reference TRBV5-1 and TRBJ2-7): KAGVTQTPRYLIKTRGQQVTLSCSPISGHRSVSWYQQTPGQGLQFLFEYFSETQRNKGNFPGRFSGRQFSNSRSEMNVSTLELGDSALYLCASSFSSGGWDEQYFGPGTRLTVT.

The chain is built from TRBV27 and TRBJ2-7, with 8 nucleotides matching TRBD2. Germline CDR1 is MNHEY and CDR2 is SMNVEV (reference sequence). Trimming removed 10 bases from V and 3 bases from J; junction bases left unmatched: 11. The CDR3 contains 14 residues. Here the CDR3 reads CATRERGRIYEQYF. CDR3 bases: TGTGCCACGCGGGAGCGGGGGCGAATCTACGAGCAGTACTTC.

This clone was detected only a few times. The chain couples TRBV5-6 to TRBJ2-7, with TRBD1 matching over 9 bases. The V and J ends lost 2 bases and 0 bases, in that order; junction bases with no gene match: 3. Germline lookup yields CDR1 SGHDT and CDR2 YYEEEE. This CDR3 region has 15 residues. CDR3 in amino acids: CASSFRDRDSYEQYF. The CDR3 bases are TGTGCCAGCAGCTTCAGGGACAGGGACTCCTACGAGCAGTACTTC.

This clone showed up just once. The gene calls are TRBV5-4 and TRBJ2-2; a weak D match, TRBD1 (6 bases). Trimming left V 4 bases short and J 7 bases short, with 17 bases between. CDR3 length: 15 amino acids. Per germline, CDR1 SGHNT and CDR2 YYREEE (reference sequence). CDR3 coding DNA: TGTGCCAGCAGCCCCGGGACACGTAGTGACGGGGAGCTGTTTTTT. Translating it yields CASSPGTRSDGELFF.

The chain joins TRBV6-6 to TRBJ2-2, with D unresolved. V lost 0 bases and J 5 bases, leaving 7 bases between the germline ends. This CDR3 has 14 residues. CDR1 and CDR2 from the germline V gene are MNHNY and SVGAGI (reference sequence). The CDR3, as DNA: TGTGCCAGCAGTTACTCTCGGAGAACCGGGGAGCTGTTTTTT. This gives the protein CASSYSRRTGELFF.

The table lists this clone with a few counts. The CDR3 reads CASSFVSSGNEKLFF. The CDR3 DNA sequence: TGTGCCAGCAGCTTCGTTAGCAGCGGTAATGAAAAACTGTTTTTT. The V gene is TRBV5-6, the J gene TRBJ1-4; D not resolved. CDR3 length: 15 residues. The V gene's germline CDR1 is SGHDT and CDR2 YYEEEE. V shed 2 bases and J shed 4 bases, with 12 bases lying between them.

The V and J genes are TRBV2 and TRBJ1-6; D gene unclear. The germline CDR1 and CDR2 sequences are SNHLY and FYNNEI. V was pared by 4 bases and J by 5 bases, with 12 bases between. The CDR3 is made up of 15 amino acids. This CDR3 reads CASSVFQNNNSPLHF. The CDR3 region has the DNA TGTGCCAGCAGTGTATTCCAGAATAATAATTCACCCCTCCACTTT.

A single count supports this clone. The rearrangement links TRBV12-2 to TRBJ1-1. TRBV12-2 is flagged as a pseudogene. The CDR3 loop spans 17 amino acids. The CDR3 reads CASRLVSRGRRNAEAFF. CDR3 in DNA: TGTGCAAGTCGCTTAGTATCAAGAGGCCGGCGGAACGCTGAAGCTTTCTTT.

V is TRBV11-3 and J is TRBJ2-5; D is perhaps TRBD2 (6 bases). The better agreement between TRBJ2-7 and the DNA end casts doubt on the J call. Per the germline V gene, CDR1 is SGHNT and CDR2 is YENEEA. This CDR3 is built from 15 residues. The CDR3: CASSLGQGGDYEQYF. The CDR3, as DNA: TGTGCCAGCAGCTTAGGGCAGGGAGGCGACTACGAGCAGTACTTC.